The 5 T cell receptor beta chains in this list originate from one sample, sequenced in a study of PD-1 blockade in classical Hodgkin lymphoma. Clones were sequenced by immunoSEQ multiplex PCR, and TCRdb holds only the in-frame ones, with some missing. The sample yields over 70,000 clones, 75% to 90% seen once. Every one of the patients relapsed after autologous stem cell transplantation (brentuximab vedotin exposure was variable). Source: peripheral blood mononuclear cells (PBMCs), taken at baseline. These receptors originate from a human donor with classical Hodgkin lymphoma.

This chain uses TRBV19 with TRBJ2-1, with 11 positions matching TRBD2. V lost 7 bases and J lost 13; bases outside the gene matches: 6. The CDR3 runs 12 residues. The germline CDR1 and CDR2 sequences are LNHDA and SQIVND (reference sequence). The CDR3 loop is CASKASGRRQFF. CDR3 DNA sequence: TGTGCCAGTAAGGCTAGCGGGAGGCGACAGTTCTTC.

The V call is TRBV7-9, the J call TRBJ2-1; a possible D gene is TRBD2 (6 bases). The V gene lost 2 bases and the J gene lost 6 bases, with 11 bases spanning the gap. Germline loops: CDR1 SEHNR, CDR2 FQNEAQ (reference sequence). The CDR3 runs to 14 residues. Written as DNA, the CDR3 is TGTGCCAGCAGCTTACCCCAGCGGGTCAATGAGCAGTTCTTC. Its protein product is CASSLPQRVNEQFF.

This chain uses TRBV27 with TRBJ2-7; TRBD2 agrees at 9 bases. J was trimmed by 6 bases and V by 1 base; bases with no gene match: 4. The V gene's germline CDR1 is MNHEY and CDR2 SMNVEV (reference sequence). CDR3 size: 14 residues. The CDR3 DNA follows: TGTGCCAGCAGTTTATTAGCGGGAGTCGGCGAGCAGTACTTC. Its protein product is CASSLLAGVGEQYF.

The V call is TRBV27, the J call TRBJ2-1; D not resolved. The germline V gene has CDR1 MNHEY and CDR2 SMNVEV (reference sequence). There are 13 residues in the CDR3. V dropped 3 bases and J dropped 6 bases, with 9 bases sitting between them. DNA for the CDR3: TGTGCCAGCAGTTTTTCCGCTCGCAATGAGCAGTTCTTC. Translated, it gives CASSFSARNEQFF.

This clone was seen a single time. The chain combines TRBV27 with TRBJ2-2; 10 bases match TRBD1. Germline CDR1 and CDR2: MNHEY and SMNVEV (reference sequence). The CDR3 spans 15 residues. V lost 9 bases, J lost 6 bases, and 10 bases stayed unmatched. This chain's CDR3 is CASHRGQGIPGELFF. In DNA form, the CDR3 reads TGTGCCAGTCATAGGGGACAGGGGATCCCCGGGGAGCTGTTTTTT.